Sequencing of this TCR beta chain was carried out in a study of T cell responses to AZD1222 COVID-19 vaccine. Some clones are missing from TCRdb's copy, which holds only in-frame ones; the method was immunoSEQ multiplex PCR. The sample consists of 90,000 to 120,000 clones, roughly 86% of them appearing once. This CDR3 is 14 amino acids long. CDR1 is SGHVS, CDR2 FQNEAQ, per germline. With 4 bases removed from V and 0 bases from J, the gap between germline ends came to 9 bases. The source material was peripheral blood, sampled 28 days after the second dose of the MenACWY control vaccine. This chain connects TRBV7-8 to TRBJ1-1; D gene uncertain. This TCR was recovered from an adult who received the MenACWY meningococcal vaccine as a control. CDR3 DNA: TGTGCCAGCAGCTACGGGAGGCTGAACACTGAAGCTTTCTTT. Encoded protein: CASSYGRLNTEAFF.